This T cell receptor beta chain comes out of a study of blood T cell repertoires in COVID-19. About the research overall: The samples span acute and convalescent COVID-19 from the United States, Italy and Spain.

CDR1 is SGHRS and CDR2 is YFSETQ in the germline V gene. CDR3 length: 13 amino acids. V was clipped by 4 bases and J by 6 bases, with 13 bases between them. Per the study methods: The assay estimated nucleated cells by amplifying reference gene primers. Assay: immunoSEQ multiplex PCR; the TCRdb copy retains only in-frame clones and omits some. V and J calls and clone size are given by that table; D and trimming were obtained from the DNA. In the table there are 350,000 to 450,000 clones, about nine tenths of which are singletons. The specimen sequenced was peripheral blood. The TCR was taken from a woman in her 40s with COVID-19, enrolled during active disease. V gene TRBV5-1 combines with J gene TRBJ1-2; the D is unclear. The CDR3 coding sequence is TGCGCCAGCAGCGAGAATTCGGGGAATGGCTACACCTTC. Protein sequence: CASSENSGNGYTF.